What follows is one TCR beta chain and its context. Its antigen is as yet unknown. The V end lost 1 base, the J end lost 4 bases, and 11 bases lay between the germline ends. This CDR3 is built from 14 residues. CDR1 is SGHNT, CDR2 YYREEE, per germline (reference sequence). This sample is part of a study of T cell responses to AZD1222 COVID-19 vaccine. Findings of the study overall: Compared with day 0, the breadth and depth of the Spike-specific TCR repertoire rose significantly after two doses of AZD1222.

Profiled with immunoSEQ multiplex PCR; TCRdb holds only in-frame clones, not every one. The sample carries around 250,000 clones, over 85% recorded once. The sequencing used peripheral blood, collected on day 0 of AZD1222 vaccination. V usage is TRBV5-4 and J usage is TRBJ1-2, with D unclear. The source of this sequence is an adult in good health. The CDR3 nucleotides are TGTGCCAGCAGCTTGTCAATAGGCTTCTATGGCTACACCTTC. Residues: CASSLSIGFYGYTF.